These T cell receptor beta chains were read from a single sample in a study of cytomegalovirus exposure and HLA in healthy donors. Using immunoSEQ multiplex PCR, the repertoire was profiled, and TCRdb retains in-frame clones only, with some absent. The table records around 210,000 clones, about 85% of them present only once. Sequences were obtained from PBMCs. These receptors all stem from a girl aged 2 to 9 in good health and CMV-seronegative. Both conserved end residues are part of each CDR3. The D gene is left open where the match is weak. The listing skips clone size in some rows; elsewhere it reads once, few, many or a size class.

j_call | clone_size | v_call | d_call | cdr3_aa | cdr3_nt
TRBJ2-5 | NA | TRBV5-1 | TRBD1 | CASSFGTGEETQYF | TGCGCCAGCAGCTTCGGGACAGGTGAAGAGACCCAGTACTTC
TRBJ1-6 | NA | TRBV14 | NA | CASSLTGRRSPLHF | TGTGCCAGCAGCCTTACAGGGAGAAGATCACCCCTCCACTTT
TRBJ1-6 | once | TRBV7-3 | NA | CASSFFPPSSYNSPLHF | TGTGCCAGCAGCTTTTTCCCTCCCAGCTCCTATAATTCACCCCTCCACTTT
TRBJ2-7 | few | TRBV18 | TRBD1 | CASSPDRGRYEQYF | TGTGCCAGCTCACCTGACAGGGGGCGGTACGAGCAGTACTTC
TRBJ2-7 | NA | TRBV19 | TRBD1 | CASSSDRGYEQYF | TGTGCCAGTAGTTCGGACAGGGGGTACGAGCAGTACTTC
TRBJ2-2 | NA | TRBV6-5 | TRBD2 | CASSYSTSGGAGELFF | TGTGCCAGCAGTTACTCGACTAGCGGGGGGGCCGGGGAGCTGTTTTTT
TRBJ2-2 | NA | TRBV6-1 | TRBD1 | CASKQGTTGELFF | TGTGCCAGCAAACAGGGGACCACCGGGGAGCTGTTTTTT
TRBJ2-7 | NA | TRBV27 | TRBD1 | CASSPGQGYEQYF | TGTGCCAGCAGTCCCGGACAGGGCTACGAGCAGTACTTC
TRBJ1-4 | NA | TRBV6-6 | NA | CASSYSHNPTNEKLFF | TGTGCCAGCAGTTACTCCCACAACCCAACTAATGAAAAACTGTTTTTT
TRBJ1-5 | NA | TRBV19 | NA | CASSIERGERQPQHF | TGTGCCAGTAGTATAGAGCGGGGGGAGAGGCAGCCCCAGCATTTT
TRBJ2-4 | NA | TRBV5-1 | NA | CASSLGGASAKNIQYF | TGCGCCAGCAGCTTGGGGGGCGCCTCAGCCAAAAACATTCAGTACTTC
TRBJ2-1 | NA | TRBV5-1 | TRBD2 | CASSSTSGSYNEQFF | TGCGCCAGCAGCTCCACTAGCGGCTCCTACAATGAGCAGTTCTTC
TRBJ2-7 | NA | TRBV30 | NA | CAWSGGHPSYEQYF | TGTGCCTGGAGTGGGGGACACCCCTCCTACGAGCAGTACTTC
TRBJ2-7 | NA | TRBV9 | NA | CASSVGGDSPLYEQYF | TGTGCCAGCAGCGTCGGAGGGGACAGCCCCCTCTACGAGCAGTACTTC
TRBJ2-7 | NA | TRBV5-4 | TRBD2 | CASSQGLVSYEQYF | TGTGCCAGCAGCCAGGGACTAGTCTCCTACGAGCAGTACTTC
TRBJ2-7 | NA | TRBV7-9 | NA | CASSLVGQGGQYF | TGTGCCAGCAGCTTAGTAGGGCAGGGGGGGCAGTACTTC
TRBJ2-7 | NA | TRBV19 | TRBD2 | CASSILAGNEQYF | TGTGCCAGTAGTATTCTAGCGGGAAACGAGCAGTACTTC
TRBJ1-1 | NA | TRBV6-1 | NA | CASSGSFGAFF | TGTGCCAGCAGTGGGTCATTCGGAGCTTTCTTT
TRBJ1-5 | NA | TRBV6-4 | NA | CASSEGGNQPQHF | TGTGCCAGCAGTGAAGGGGGCAATCAGCCCCAGCATTTT
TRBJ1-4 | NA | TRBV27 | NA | CASSFLPVRGEREKLFF | TGTGCCAGCAGTTTTCTGCCTGTCAGGGGAGAACGGGAAAAACTGTTTTTT
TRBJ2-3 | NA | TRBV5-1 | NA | CASSLRGGEGPDTQYF | TGCGCCAGCAGCTTGAGAGGGGGGGAAGGGCCAGATACGCAGTATTTT
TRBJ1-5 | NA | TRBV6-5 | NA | CASRLTRGTTGPQHF | TGTGCCAGCAGACTCACCCGGGGGACGACCGGGCCCCAGCATTTT
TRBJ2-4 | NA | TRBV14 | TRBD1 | CASSMGRDRGKNIQYF | TGTGCCAGCAGCATGGGCCGGGACAGGGGCAAAAACATTCAGTACTTC
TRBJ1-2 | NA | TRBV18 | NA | CASSPPGASRYGYTF | TGTGCCAGCTCACCACCGGGGGCGTCCCGCTATGGCTACACCTTC
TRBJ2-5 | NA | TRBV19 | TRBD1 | CASRQGETQYF | TGTGCCAGTCGACAGGGAGAGACCCAGTACTTC
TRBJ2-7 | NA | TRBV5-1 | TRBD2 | CASSLSSGTYEQYF | TGCGCCAGCAGCTTGTCTAGCGGCACCTACGAGCAGTACTTC
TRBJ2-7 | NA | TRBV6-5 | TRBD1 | CASTTGTGSGEQYF | TGTGCCAGTACAACCGGGACAGGGTCTGGCGAGCAGTACTTC
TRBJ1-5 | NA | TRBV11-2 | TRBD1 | CASSSPTGEDNQPQHF | TGTGCCAGCAGCTCCCCCACAGGGGAGGACAATCAGCCCCAGCATTTT
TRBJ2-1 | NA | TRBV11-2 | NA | CASSLTGPNEQFF | TGTGCCAGCAGCTTAACCGGTCCTAATGAGCAGTTCTTC
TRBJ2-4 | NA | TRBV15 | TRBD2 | CATSRHRLAGGILAKNIQYF | TGTGCCACCAGCAGACACAGACTAGCGGGGGGGATACTAGCCAAAAACATTCAGTACTTC
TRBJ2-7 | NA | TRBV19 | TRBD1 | CASSIDRGLSYEQYF | TGTGCCAGTAGTATCGACAGGGGCCTCTCCTACGAGCAGTACTTC
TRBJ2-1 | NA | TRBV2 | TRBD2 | CARFPGGEGTGEQFF | TGTGCCAGATTCCCCGGGGGGGAGGGGACGGGTGAGCAGTTCTTC
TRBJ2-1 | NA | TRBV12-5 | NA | CASGLATVFRVDEQFF | TGTGCTAGTGGTTTGGCGACAGTCTTTAGGGTCGATGAGCAGTTCTTC
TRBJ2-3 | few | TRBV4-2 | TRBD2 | CASSPRLAGVTDTQYF | TGTGCCAGCAGCCCGAGACTAGCGGGAGTTACAGATACGCAGTATTTT
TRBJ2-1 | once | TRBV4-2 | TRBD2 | CASSPGLAGYNEQFF | TGTGCCAGCAGCCCGGGACTAGCGGGGTACAATGAGCAGTTCTTC
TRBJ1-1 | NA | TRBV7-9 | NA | CASSLAGANTEAFF | TGTGCCAGCAGCTTAGCAGGGGCGAACACTGAAGCTTTCTTT
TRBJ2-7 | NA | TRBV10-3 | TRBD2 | CAISESLAGGPLKQYF | TGTGCCATCAGTGAGTCGTTAGCGGGGGGGCCGTTGAAGCAGTACTTC
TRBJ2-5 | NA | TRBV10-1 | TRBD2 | CASSDDGLAGQAQYF | TGCGCCAGCAGTGATGATGGGCTAGCGGGGCAGGCCCAGTACTTC
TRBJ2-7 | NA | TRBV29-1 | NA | CSARGASYEQYF | TGCAGCGCACGAGGTGCGTCCTACGAGCAGTACTTC